These 21 T cell receptor beta chains were all obtained from the same sample, sequenced in a study of T cells and Merkel cell carcinoma outcomes. Using immunoSEQ multiplex PCR, the repertoire was profiled, and TCRdb retains in-frame clones only, with some absent. The sample lists some 14,000 clones, 80% to 95% seen once, with roughly 2% in the top ten. The sequenced material came from tumor tissue from Merkel cell carcinoma. These receptors were taken from a human donor with Merkel cell carcinoma.

J is TRBJ2-3 and V is TRBV19, with D possibly matching TRBD2 (6 bases). Germline values: CDR1 LNHDA, CDR2 SQIVND (reference sequence). The CDR3 extends over 15 amino acids. Trimming removed 8 bases at V and 5 bases at J, with 20 bases between. This CDR3 is CASSQGGRWGDTQYF. The DNA for the CDR3 is TGTGCCAGTTCCCAGGGAGGCAGGTGGGGAGATACGCAGTATTTT.

The J gene is TRBJ1-2, the V gene TRBV6-6; D is undetermined. The CDR3 runs to 13 residues. V lost 6 bases, J lost 0 bases, and 8 bases lay in between. Germline CDR1 is MNHNY and CDR2 is SVGAGI (reference sequence). This CDR3 reads CASSPDPNYGYTF. In DNA, the CDR3 is TGTGCCAGCAGCCCTGACCCTAACTATGGCTACACCTTC.

The chain combines TRBV5-1 with TRBJ1-1; weak D call: TRBD1 (5 bases). Germline V gene sequence: CDR1 SGHRS, CDR2 YFSETQ. CDR3 length: 14 residues. Trimming left V 9 bases short and J 1 base short, with 16 bases between. CDR3 in DNA: TGCGCCACCCACCAGGGATCGGGGAACACTGAAGCTTTCTTT. Residues: CATHQGSGNTEAFF.

This rearrangement joins TRBV4-1 to TRBJ2-3; no clear D gene. Trimming stripped 0 bases from V and 5 bases from J, with 12 bases between. Per the germline V gene, CDR1 is MGHRA and CDR2 is YSYEKL. The CDR3 extends over 15 amino acids. CDR3 in DNA: TGCGCCAGCAGCCAAGATGGGGTGGGTGGAGATACGCAGTATTTT. This encodes CASSQDGVGGDTQYF.

The rearrangement joins TRBV14 to TRBJ2-5, with TRBD2 matching over 7 bases. V dropped 4 bases and J dropped 5; count of bases not matched to a gene: 10. CDR3 size: 15 residues. Per the germline V gene, CDR1 is SGHDN and CDR2 is FVKESK. The CDR3 spells CASSRFQRDGETQYF. CDR3 DNA sequence: TGTGCCAGCAGCCGATTTCAGCGGGACGGGGAGACCCAGTACTTC. Based on the CDR3 plus reference TRBV14 and TRBJ2-5, the full variable domain is EAGVTQFPSHSVIEKGQTVTLRCDPISGHDNLYWYRRVMGKEIKFLLHFVKESKQDESGMPNNRFLAERTGGTYSTLKVQPAELEDSGVYFCASSRFQRDGETQYFGPGTRLLVL.

The chain is built from TRBV2 and TRBJ2-5; TRBD1 might be the D (6 bases). Germline V gene data show CDR1 as SNHLY and CDR2 as FYNNEI. V was clipped by 4 bases and J by 2 bases, with 17 bases between them. This CDR3 is 16 amino acids long. The CDR3 region is CASSGKGTGQQETQYF. CDR3 nucleotide sequence: TGTGCCAGCAGTGGTAAGGGAACAGGGCAACAAGAGACCCAGTACTTC.

This chain links TRBV11-2 with TRBJ1-6, with D tentatively TRBD1 (6 bases). CDR1 and CDR2 (germline): SGHAT, FQNNGV. Trimming stripped 5 bases from V and 6 bases from J, with 14 bases between. The CDR3 has 15 residues. CDR3 DNA sequence: TGTGCCAGCAGCCCCGCAGGGGTGGGTAATTCACCCCTCCACTTT. The encoded protein is CASSPAGVGNSPLHF.

The chain joins TRBV29-1 to TRBJ2-3; 7 bases map to TRBD1. The CDR3 spans 15 residues. V lost 5 bases and J lost 0; bases outside the gene matches: 8. Germline values: CDR1 SQVTM, CDR2 ANQGSEA. CDR3 loop: CSVSTGSSSTDTQYF. CDR3 coding DNA: TGCAGCGTTTCGACAGGGTCGTCTAGCACAGATACGCAGTATTTT.

This rearrangement joins TRBV7-9 to TRBJ2-7; no definite D call. The CDR3 totals 14 residues. Germline CDR1 SEHNR, CDR2 FQNEAQ (reference sequence). Trimming left V 3 bases short and J 2 bases short, with 11 bases between. CDR3 in amino acids: CASSFLQLAYEQYF. In nucleotides, the CDR3 is TGTGCCAGCAGCTTTCTACAGCTTGCCTACGAGCAGTACTTC.

This clone was picked up one time. V gene TRBV4-3 combines with J gene TRBJ2-5; 8 nucleotides line up with TRBD2. Judging by the DNA end, TRBJ2-7 fits better; the J call may be wrong. The CDR3 is 14 amino acids. Germline V gene data show CDR1 as LGHNA and CDR2 as YSLEER. The CDR3 is CASSKGLVTYEQYF. The CDR3, as DNA: TGCGCCAGCAGCAAGGGACTAGTGACCTACGAGCAGTACTTC.

Concerning this clone: At one end the junction does not follow the germline gene, possibly because of a read error. V and J are TRBV11-1 and TRBJ2-5, with D possibly matching TRBD2 (6 bases). This CDR3 is 14 amino acids long. The germline V gene encodes CDR1 SGHAT and CDR2 FQDESV (reference sequence). The DNA for the CDR3 is TGTGTCAGCAGCTTAGGGACTTACAAAGAGACCCAGTACTTC. This translates into CVSSLGTYKETQYF.

This chain uses TRBV18 with TRBJ2-5, with TRBD1 matching 8 bases. The CDR3 contains 16 residues. The V and J ends lost 2 bases and 3 bases, in that order; junction bases with no gene match: 8. The germline V gene has CDR1 KGHSH and CDR2 LQKENI. The CDR3 loop is CASSPIGTGNEETQYF. CDR3 DNA: TGTGCCAGCTCACCAATCGGGACAGGAAATGAAGAGACCCAGTACTTC.

The chain's CDR3 is CASLPETNTEAFF. CDR3 nucleotides: TGTGCCAGCTTACCGGAAACTAACACTGAAGCTTTCTTT. The chain has TRBV2 and TRBJ1-1; D unresolved. The length of the CDR3 is 13 residues. Germline lookup yields CDR1 SNHLY and CDR2 FYNNEI. Trimming stripped 8 bases from V and 2 bases from J, with 12 bases between.

The V call is TRBV2, the J call TRBJ1-2; D gene ambiguous. Trimming removed 3 bases from V and 4 bases from J, with 6 bases in between. This CDR3 has 12 amino acids. Germline V CDR1 and CDR2: SNHLY, FYNNEI. The DNA for the CDR3 is TGTGCCAGCAGTGAGGGAGCCTATGGCTACACCTTC. This gives the protein CASSEGAYGYTF.

The V call is TRBV7-2, the J call TRBJ1-1, with D possibly matching TRBD1 (5 bases). The germline V and J ends were trimmed by 2 bases and 7 bases, with 11 bases remaining between them. The CDR3 totals 13 residues. Per germline, CDR1 SGHTA and CDR2 FQGNSA. CDR3 coding DNA: TGTGCCAGCAGCTTAATGACAGCCTTTGAAGCTTTCTTT. This codes for CASSLMTAFEAFF.

The J gene is TRBJ1-2, the V gene TRBV6-6; 9 positions match TRBD1. The V gene end was trimmed by 7 bases and the J gene end by 7 bases; junction bases not matched to a gene: 7. Germline-derived CDR1 and CDR2 are MNHNY and SVGAGI (reference sequence). This CDR3 has 13 amino acids. CDR3 region: CASIRGTGSGYTF. The DNA for the CDR3 is TGTGCCAGCATTAGAGGGACAGGGAGTGGCTACACCTTC.

This clone was picked up one time. V and J are TRBV28 and TRBJ1-4; D is ambiguous. The CDR3 length is 12 residues. Germline-derived CDR1 and CDR2 are MDHEN and SYDVKM. The V gene lost 6 bases and the J gene lost 4 bases, with 6 bases spanning the gap. The CDR3 reads CASSSGNEKLFF. In DNA form, the CDR3 reads TGTGCCAGCAGCTCCGGTAATGAAAAACTGTTTTTT.

V and J are TRBV13 and TRBJ1-1; the match to TRBD1 covers 8 bases. Germline trimming cut 1 base from V and 5 bases from J; bases unmatched to any gene: 3. The CDR3 covers 14 residues. Germline assignment: CDR1 PRHDT and CDR2 FYEKMQ (reference sequence). CDR3 sequence: CASSLDRGGTEAFF. CDR3 DNA sequence: TGTGCCAGCAGCTTAGACAGGGGGGGAACTGAAGCTTTCTTT.

The chain employs TRBV27 and TRBJ1-1, with D hard to call. V was clipped by 2 bases and J by 4 bases, with 8 bases between them. Germline loops: CDR1 MNHEY, CDR2 SMNVEV (reference sequence). This CDR3 spans 13 amino acids. CDR3 DNA: TGTGCCAGCAGTTTAGTACTAGGCACTGAAGCTTTCTTT. This codes for CASSLVLGTEAFF.

This chain uses TRBV19 with TRBJ2-7; D could derive from TRBD1 or TRBD2 (5 bases each). V was shortened by 4 bases and J by 3 bases, with 13 bases between the two germline ends. Germline V gene data show CDR1 as LNHDA and CDR2 as SQIVND (reference sequence). CDR3 length equals 14 residues. CDR3 amino acids: CASSKRAGIYEQYF. The CDR3 DNA sequence: TGTGCCAGTAGTAAGAGGGCAGGGATCTACGAGCAGTACTTC.

J is TRBJ2-7 and V is TRBV27; D is ambiguous. Germline V gene lookup returns CDR1 MNHEY and CDR2 SMNVEV (reference sequence). V dropped 2 bases and J dropped 2 bases, with 10 bases sitting between them. The CDR3 totals 14 residues. CDR3 sequence (DNA): TGTGCCAGCAGTTTAAATTTGGGGACCTACGAGCAGTACTTC. As protein: CASSLNLGTYEQYF.